Below, one T cell receptor beta chain is given with its context. This specimen belongs to a study of OX40 agonist ivuxolimab in advanced cancers. Some clones are missing from TCRdb's copy, which holds only in-frame ones; the method was immunoSEQ multiplex PCR. The sample contains fewer than 80,000 clones, 85% to 90% of which appear only once. Looked up from germline, CDR1 is SEHNR and CDR2 is FQNEAQ (reference sequence). The length of the CDR3 is 11 residues. Trimming pared 2 bases from V and 3 bases from J, leaving 2 bases between. Blood samples were obtained at baseline, cycle 4 day 1, and cycle 7 day 1.

The chain employs TRBV7-9 and TRBJ2-7; unclear D gene. This specimen was CD4+ or CD8+ T cells sorted from blood, taken in a trial of the OX40 agonist ivuxolimab. This TCR was recovered from an adult with an advanced solid tumor such as melanoma, head and neck, liver or kidney cancer. CDR3 protein: CASSLYYEQYF. The CDR3, as DNA: TGTGCCAGCAGCTTATACTACGAGCAGTACTTC.